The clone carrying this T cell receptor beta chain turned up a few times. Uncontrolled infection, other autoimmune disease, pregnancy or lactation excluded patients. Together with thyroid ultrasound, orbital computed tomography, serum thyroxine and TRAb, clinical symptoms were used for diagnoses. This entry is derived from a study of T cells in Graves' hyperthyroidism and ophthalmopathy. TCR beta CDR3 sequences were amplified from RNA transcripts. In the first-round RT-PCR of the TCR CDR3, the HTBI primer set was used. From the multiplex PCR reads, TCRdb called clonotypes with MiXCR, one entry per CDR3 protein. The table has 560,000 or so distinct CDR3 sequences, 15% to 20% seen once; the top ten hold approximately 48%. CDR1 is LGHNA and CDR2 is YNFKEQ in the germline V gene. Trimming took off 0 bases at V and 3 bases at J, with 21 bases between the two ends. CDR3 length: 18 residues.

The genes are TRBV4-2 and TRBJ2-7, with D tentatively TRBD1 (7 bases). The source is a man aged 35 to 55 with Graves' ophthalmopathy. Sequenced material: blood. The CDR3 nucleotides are TGTGCCAGCAGCCAAGATATCGGGGGACAGCTTATTCGCTACGAGCAGTACTTC. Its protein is CASSQDIGGQLIRYEQYF.